This T cell receptor (beta chain) is from a study of T cell repertoires in cytomegalovirus infection. Turning to the study itself: It can be stated that public TCR beta signatures indicated CMV infection as well as a matching HLA type. Study-wide results and caveats: CMV-specific TCR beta clonotypes restricted by HLA-C dominated the ex vivo response. The cumulative frequency of public TCR beta families identified carriers of CMV plus the relevant HLA.

Ten or more counts support this clonotype. No antigen is known for it. TCRdb itself ran the reads through MiXCR, one entry per CDR3 protein. The sample shows approximately 500,000 distinct CDR3 sequences, approximately 15% of them seen only once. The clonotype comes from a human donor in good health (CMV status not recorded). Some clones in this sample may be carry-over from other donors' samples. The sample was CD8+ T cells from PBMCs.

The CDR3 sequence: CASSDLAGPIYEQYF. CDR3 coding DNA: TGTGCCAGCAGCGACCTAGCGGGACCTATCTACGAGCAGTACTTC. The rearrangement uses TRBV5-6 and TRBJ2-7, with 9 positions matching TRBD2. In germline, CDR1 is SGHDT, CDR2 YYEEEE. The CDR3 extends over 15 amino acids. V lost 4 bases, J lost 3 bases, and 8 bases stayed unmatched.